The 27 T cell receptor beta chains below come from one sample, sequenced in a study of blood T cell repertoires in COVID-19. Profiled with immunoSEQ multiplex PCR; TCRdb holds only in-frame clones, not every one. Here the sample spans hundreds of thousands of clones, approximately 88% being singletons. Material for sequencing was PBMCs or T cells enriched from blood (not recorded which). The receptors here all came from a woman in her thirties or forties with acute COVID-19.

V is TRBV30 and J is TRBJ1-4; TRBD1 matches 8 bases. Germline loops: CDR1 GTSNPN, CDR2 SVGIG (reference sequence). The CDR3 covers 14 residues. The ends lost 2 bases at V and 7 bases at J; junction bases unmatched: 6. Written as DNA, the CDR3 is TGTGCCTGGAGTTTGGGACAGGAGGTTGAAAAACTGTTTTTT. The encoded protein is CAWSLGQEVEKLFF.

The CDR3 is CASSYGGLAGQETQYF. As DNA, the CDR3 is TGTGCCAGCAGTTACGGGGGACTAGCGGGTCAAGAGACCCAGTACTTC. This chain joins TRBV6-5 and TRBJ2-5, with 12 bases matching TRBD2. This CDR3 is built from 16 residues. Germline-derived CDR1 and CDR2 are MNHEY and SVGAGI. V shed 2 bases and J 2 bases; nucleotides not matched to a gene: 3.

CDR3 sequence reads: CASRTTGLSGNTIYF. The CDR3 DNA sequence: TGTGCCAGTAGAACGACAGGACTCTCTGGAAACACCATATATTTT. The chain employs TRBV19 and TRBJ1-3, with D tentatively TRBD1 (6 bases). Trimming left V 6 bases short and J 0 bases short, with 12 bases between. The CDR3 sequence is 15 residues long. CDR1 and CDR2 (germline): LNHDA, SQIVND (reference sequence). The variable domain in full, with the rest retrieved from reference TRBV19 and TRBJ1-3, is DGGITQSPKYLFRKEGQNVTLSCEQNLNHDAMYWYRQDPGQGLRLIYYSQIVNDFQKGDIAEGYSVSREKKESFPLTVTSAQKNPTAFYLCASRTTGLSGNTIYFGEGSWLTVV.

The gene calls are TRBV5-1 and TRBJ1-3, with 10 bases matching TRBD1. This CDR3 region has 16 residues. CDR1 and CDR2 from the germline V gene are SGHRS and YFSETQ. V gave up 0 bases and J gave up 2 bases; unmatched junction bases: 2. CDR3 residues: CASSLAGTGAGNTIYF. Written as DNA, the CDR3 is TGCGCCAGCAGCTTGGCCGGGACAGGGGCTGGAAACACCATATATTTT.

The rearrangement links TRBV6-1 to TRBJ1-6; D unresolved. The length of the CDR3 is 15 residues. The ends were cut back, 0 bases at V and 7 bases at J, with 10 bases in the middle. Germline CDR1 MNHNS, CDR2 SASEGT. CDR3 sequence reads: CASSEALTTNSPLHF. CDR3 nucleotide sequence: TGTGCCAGCAGTGAAGCATTAACAACAAATTCACCCCTCCACTTT.

The chain links TRBV14 to TRBJ2-5; TRBD2 matches at 7 bases. This CDR3 spans 15 amino acids. Germline V gene lookup returns CDR1 SGHDN and CDR2 FVKESK. V lost 2 bases and J lost 4; bases outside the gene matches: 7. In nucleotides, the CDR3 is TGTGCCAGCAGCCAATCGACGGGGGGTCTAGAGACCCAGTACTTC. This gives the protein CASSQSTGGLETQYF.

The rearrangement uses TRBV27 and TRBJ1-2; 8 bases map to TRBD1. V shed 0 bases and J 2 bases; nucleotides not matched to a gene: 5. The CDR3 has 16 amino acids. Germline assignment: CDR1 MNHEY and CDR2 SMNVEV (reference sequence). The CDR3 here is CASSLSWTGNNYGYTF. CDR3 DNA sequence: TGTGCCAGCAGTTTATCGTGGACAGGGAACAACTATGGCTACACCTTC.

This clone showed up just once. In DNA, the CDR3 is TGTGCCAGCAGTTTTCCGGGACAGGATCAGCCCCAGCATTTT. Translated, it gives CASSFPGQDQPQHF. The genes are TRBV6-5 and TRBJ1-5, with TRBD1 matching over 8 bases. The CDR3 has 14 amino acids. Trimming cost V 4 bases and J 5 bases; bases outside gene matches: 4. Germline V gene lookup returns CDR1 MNHEY and CDR2 SVGAGI.

J is TRBJ2-5 and V is TRBV10-3; 11 bases are shared with TRBD1. The CDR3 extends over 14 amino acids. With V trimmed by 6 bases and J by 2 bases, 2 bases remained unmatched. Germline V CDR1 and CDR2: ENHRY, SYGVKD. The CDR3 bases are TGTGCCATCAGGGGGACAGGGGGGCAAGAGACCCAGTACTTC. It specifies CAIRGTGGQETQYF.

The count of this clone is one. The chain combines TRBV4-1 with TRBJ1-4, with D unresolved. This CDR3 spans 15 amino acids. The germline CDR1 and CDR2 sequences are MGHRA and YSYEKL. V dropped 2 bases and J dropped 6 bases, with 13 bases sitting between them. The CDR3 sequence: CASSQTAARDEKLFF. In DNA, the CDR3 is TGCGCCAGCAGCCAAACAGCGGCGCGGGATGAAAAACTGTTTTTT.

The gene calls are TRBV3-1 (or the pseudogene TRBV3-2) and TRBJ2-7; D may be TRBD1 (5 bases). Germline V lookup: CDR1 LGHDT, CDR2 YNNKEL (reference sequence). This CDR3 has 14 amino acids. The V and J ends lost 1 base and 3 bases respectively, with 10 bases between them. The CDR3 sequence is CASSQVGAIYEQYF. The CDR3 DNA reads as TGTGCCAGCAGCCAAGTAGGGGCAATCTACGAGCAGTACTTC.

J is TRBJ1-3 and V is TRBV13, with D perhaps matching TRBD1 (6 bases). Trimming shortened V by 6 bases and J by 0 bases, and 12 bases separated the two germline ends. CDR1 and CDR2 from the germline V gene are PRHDT and FYEKMQ (reference sequence). The CDR3 runs 15 residues. As DNA, the CDR3 is TGTGCCAGCAGTCGTTGGACAGTCTCTGGAAACACCATATATTTT. Amino acids: CASSRWTVSGNTIYF. Variable domain in full (rest from reference TRBV13 and TRBJ1-3): AAGVIQSPRHLIKEKRETATLKCYPIPRHDTVYWYQQGPGQDPQFLISFYEKMQSDKGSIPDRFSAQQFSDYHSELNMSSLELGDSALYFCASSRWTVSGNTIYFGEGSWLTVV.

The genes are TRBV5-4 and TRBJ1-6, with 8 bases fitting TRBD1. The V segment lost 4 bases and the J segment 14 bases; nucleotides outside the gene matches: 11. CDR3 size: 14 residues. CDR1 and CDR2 (germline): SGHNT, YYREEE (reference sequence). CDR3 sequence: CASSKGQEGSTLHF. The CDR3 bases are TGTGCCAGCAGCAAGGGACAGGAAGGATCCACCCTCCACTTT.

The chain carries TRBV12-3 or TRBV12-4 and TRBJ1-4, with D unresolved. Trimming left V 8 bases short and J 8 bases short, with 9 bases between. CDR3 length: 11 residues. The DNA for the CDR3 is TGTGCCAGCGCCCCCGGGGAAAAACTGTTTTTT. This codes for CASAPGEKLFF.

The chain employs TRBV11-2 and TRBJ1-1, with D possibly being TRBD1 (5 bases). The CDR3 spans 14 residues. V lost 3 bases and J lost 1, with 9 bases in between. Germline-derived CDR1 and CDR2 are SGHAT and FQNNGV. CDR3 in DNA: TGTGCCAGCAGCTTTAGACAGTGGAACACTGAAGCTTTCTTT. Its translation is CASSFRQWNTEAFF.

The J gene is TRBJ1-5, the V gene TRBV2; 8 bases agree with TRBD1. The CDR3 has 16 amino acids. V lost 2 bases and J lost 3; bases outside the gene matches: 6. Germline CDR1 is SNHLY and CDR2 is FYNNEI. The CDR3 bases are TGTGCCAGCAGTGAACGGTCAGGGGGCGACAATCAGCCCCAGCATTTT. This translates into CASSERSGGDNQPQHF. Filled out from reference TRBV2 and TRBJ1-5, the complete variable domain reads EPEVTQTPSHQVTQMGQEVILRCVPISNHLYFYWYRQILGQKVEFLVSFYNNEISEKSEIFDDQFSVERPDGSNFTLKIRSTKLEDSAMYFCASSERSGGDNQPQHFGDGTRLSIL.

The chain recombines TRBV4-1 with TRBJ2-5; D may be TRBD1 (5 bases). Trimming took 4 bases from V and 2 from J, leaving 17 bases between them. The germline V gene encodes CDR1 MGHRA and CDR2 YSYEKL. This CDR3 contains 16 residues. The chain's CDR3 is CASSRGAGFSQETQYF. Written as DNA, the CDR3 is TGCGCCAGCAGCCGAGGTGCAGGGTTCTCGCAAGAGACCCAGTACTTC.

This clone is a singleton in its sample. The sample has other DNA sequences that encode this CDR3 too. The chain links TRBV19 to TRBJ1-1; no definite D call. V lost 3 bases, J lost 1 base, and 6 bases lay in between. CDR1 and CDR2 from the germline V gene are LNHDA and SQIVND (reference sequence). CDR3 size: 13 residues. The CDR3, as DNA: TGTGCCAGTAGTATGTCCGGGAACACTGAAGCTTTCTTT. Amino acid sequence: CASSMSGNTEAFF.

The V and J genes are TRBV5-4 and TRBJ2-5, with 9 bases aligning to TRBD2. CDR3 size: 18 residues. V shed 4 bases, J shed 2 bases, and the junction held 15 bases outside the gene matches. Per germline, CDR1 SGHNT and CDR2 YYREEE (reference sequence). The CDR3 protein is CASSLGVVRGGLQETQYF. DNA of the CDR3: TGTGCCAGCAGCCTGGGGGTGGTGCGGGGGGGCCTACAAGAGACCCAGTACTTC.

About this clone itself: Other nucleotide sequences from this sample produce the same CDR3. The rearrangement uses TRBV5-1 and TRBJ1-5; 7 bases match TRBD1. Germline-derived CDR1 and CDR2 are SGHRS and YFSETQ. The CDR3 is made up of 15 amino acids. V trimming: 0 bases; J trimming: 3 bases; junction bases outside the gene matches: 3. The CDR3 DNA reads TGCGCCAGCAGCTTGGGTCAGGGGGACAATCAGCCCCAGCATTTT. It encodes CASSLGQGDNQPQHF.

This clone was recorded once. This chain joins TRBV7-6 and TRBJ2-7; 9 bases map to TRBD1. Trimming cost V 5 bases and J 1 base; bases outside gene matches: 9. The germline gives CDR1 SGHVS, CDR2 FNYEAQ. The CDR3 extends over 16 amino acids. This CDR3 is CASSKGSGTGSYEQYF. CDR3 sequence (DNA): TGTGCCAGCAGCAAAGGTTCTGGGACAGGGTCCTACGAGCAGTACTTC. Using reference TRBV7-6 and TRBJ2-7 for the parts outside the CDR3, the full variable domain is GAGVSQSPRYKVTKRGQDVALRCDPISGHVSLYWYRQALGQGPEFLTYFNYEAQQDKSGLPNDRFSAERPEGSISTLTIQRTEQRDSAMYRCASSKGSGTGSYEQYFGPGTRLTVT.

The gene calls are TRBV27 and TRBJ1-1; D perhaps matches TRBD1 (5 bases). This CDR3 has 17 residues. Germline CDR1 MNHEY, CDR2 SMNVEV (reference sequence). V dropped 5 bases and J dropped 1 base, with 20 bases sitting between them. In nucleotides, the CDR3 is TGTGCCAGCAGTCGATGGGTCGGGGGGACGGCGAACACTGAAGCTTTCTTT. Protein product: CASSRWVGGTANTEAFF.

This chain links TRBV2 with TRBJ1-4; TRBD1 matches 7 bases. This CDR3 contains 18 residues. V lost 4 bases and J lost 6; bases outside the gene matches: 17. The V gene's germline CDR1 is SNHLY and CDR2 FYNNEI. CDR3 amino acids: CASSVVTGMAGSYEKLFF. The CDR3 region has the DNA TGTGCCAGCAGTGTCGTGACAGGGATGGCGGGGAGTTATGAAAAACTGTTTTTT. The full variable domain, completed using reference TRBV2 and TRBJ1-4, is EPEVTQTPSHQVTQMGQEVILRCVPISNHLYFYWYRQILGQKVEFLVSFYNNEISEKSEIFDDQFSVERPDGSNFTLKIRSTKLEDSAMYFCASSVVTGMAGSYEKLFFGSGTQLSVL.

This chain connects TRBV6-5 to TRBJ1-3; D is uncertain. V shed 7 bases and J shed 0 bases, with 7 bases lying between them. In germline, CDR1 is MNHEY, CDR2 SVGAGI. The CDR3 consists of 13 residues. DNA of the CDR3: TGTGCCAGCAAGATCAGCTCTGGAAACACCATATATTTT. Translation gives CASKISSGNTIYF.

The rearrangement uses TRBV14 and TRBJ1-2, with 7 nucleotides matching TRBD1. Germline trimming cut 4 bases from V and 8 bases from J; bases unmatched to any gene: 4. The CDR3 is made up of 12 amino acids. Germline-derived CDR1 and CDR2 are SGHDN and FVKESK. In DNA form, the CDR3 reads TGTGCCAGCAGCCCACTACAGGGGGGCTACACCTTC. This encodes CASSPLQGGYTF.

The chain has TRBV27 and TRBJ2-3; TRBD2 matches 13 bases. Germline trimming cut 3 bases from V and 6 bases from J; bases unmatched to any gene: 6. Germline V CDR1 and CDR2: MNHEY, SMNVEV (reference sequence). This CDR3 comprises 16 residues. The CDR3 protein is CASSFSGTSGADTQYF. The CDR3 DNA follows: TGTGCCAGCAGTTTCTCCGGGACTAGCGGGGCTGATACGCAGTATTTT.

This chain links TRBV27 with TRBJ2-3; 7 nucleotides agree with TRBD1. V lost 5 bases and J lost 2; bases outside the gene matches: 7. Germline CDR1 MNHEY, CDR2 SMNVEV (reference sequence). The CDR3 extends over 15 amino acids. This CDR3 is CASSPWGQTTDTQYF. The CDR3 DNA is TGTGCCAGCAGTCCGTGGGGACAGACCACAGATACGCAGTATTTT.